This T cell receptor (beta chain) was identified in a study of T cell responses to AZD1222 COVID-19 vaccine. The CDR3 consists of 16 residues. The V gene's germline CDR1 is KGHSH and CDR2 LQKENI. The V gene lost 5 bases and the J gene lost 0 bases, with 14 bases spanning the gap. Assay: immunoSEQ multiplex PCR; the TCRdb copy retains only in-frame clones and omits some. Of 150,000 to 200,000 clones in the sample, approximately 90% were seen once. V is TRBV18 and J is TRBJ1-3, with D unclear. The sequencing here drew on peripheral blood, taken 28 days after the second AZD1222 dose. This receptor was identified in an adult who received the AZD1222 COVID-19 vaccine. The CDR3, as DNA: TGTGCCAGCTCAACAAAAGAGATGAGCTCTGGAAACACCATATATTTT. Encoded protein: CASSTKEMSSGNTIYF. The full variable domain, its missing parts supplied by reference TRBV18 and TRBJ1-3, is NAGVMQNPRHLVRRRGQEARLRCSPMKGHSHVYWYRQLPEEGLKFMVYLQKENIIDESGMPKERFSAEFPKEGPSILRIQQVVRGDSAAYFCASSTKEMSSGNTIYFGEGSWLTVV.